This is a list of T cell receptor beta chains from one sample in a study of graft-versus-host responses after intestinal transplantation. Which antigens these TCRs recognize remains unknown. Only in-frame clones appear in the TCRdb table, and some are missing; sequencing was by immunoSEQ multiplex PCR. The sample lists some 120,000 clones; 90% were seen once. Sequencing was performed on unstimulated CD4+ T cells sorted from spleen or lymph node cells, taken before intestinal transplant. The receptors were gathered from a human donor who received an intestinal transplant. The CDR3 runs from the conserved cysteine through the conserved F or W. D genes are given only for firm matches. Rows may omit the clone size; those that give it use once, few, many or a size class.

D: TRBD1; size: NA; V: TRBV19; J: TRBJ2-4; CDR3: CASSMTGAAKNIQYF; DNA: TGTGCCAGTAGTATGACAGGGGCGGCCAAAAACATTCAGTACTTC
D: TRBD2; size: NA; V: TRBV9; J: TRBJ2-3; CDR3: CASSAAGPKKNTQYF; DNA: TGTGCCAGCAGTGCAGCGGGACCAAAGAAAAATACGCAGTATTTT
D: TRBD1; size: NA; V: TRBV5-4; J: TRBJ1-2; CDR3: CASSPRDRGLYGYTF; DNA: TGTGCCAGCAGCCCGAGGGACAGGGGACTGTATGGCTACACCTTC
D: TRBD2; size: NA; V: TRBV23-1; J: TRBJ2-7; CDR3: CASSRIAGGLSYEQYF; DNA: TGCGCCAGCAGTCGGATAGCGGGAGGGTTATCCTACGAGCAGTACTTC
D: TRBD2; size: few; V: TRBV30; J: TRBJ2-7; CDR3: CAWSVGSGRGYEQYF; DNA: TGTGCCTGGAGTGTCGGTAGCGGGAGGGGCTACGAGCAGTACTTC
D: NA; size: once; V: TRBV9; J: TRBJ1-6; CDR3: CASSVVVRGNSYNSPLHF; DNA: TGTGCCAGCAGCGTAGTAGTAAGGGGAAACTCCTATAATTCACCCCTCCACTTT
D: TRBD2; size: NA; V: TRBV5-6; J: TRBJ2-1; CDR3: CASSLVPGGDEQFF; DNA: TGTGCCAGCAGCTTGGTCCCGGGAGGGGATGAGCAGTTCTTC
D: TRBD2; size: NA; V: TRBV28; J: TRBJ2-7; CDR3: CASSSTSGRAFYEQYF; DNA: TGTGCCAGCAGTTCGACTAGCGGGAGGGCTTTTTACGAGCAGTACTTC
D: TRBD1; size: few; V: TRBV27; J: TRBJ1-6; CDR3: CASSPGQENSPLHF; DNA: TGTGCCAGCAGTCCGGGACAGGAAAATTCACCCCTCCACTTT
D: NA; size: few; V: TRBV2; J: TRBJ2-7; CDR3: CASSGIPFYEQYF; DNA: TGTGCCAGCAGCGGGATACCCTTCTACGAGCAGTACTTC
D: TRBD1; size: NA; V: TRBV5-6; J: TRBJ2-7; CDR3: CASSLPGARGYEQYF; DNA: TGTGCCAGCAGCTTGCCCGGAGCCAGGGGGTACGAGCAGTACTTC
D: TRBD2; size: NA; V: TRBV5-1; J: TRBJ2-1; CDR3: CASSKLAGGLDEQFF; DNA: TGCGCCAGCAGCAAGCTAGCGGGGGGGTTGGATGAGCAGTTCTTC
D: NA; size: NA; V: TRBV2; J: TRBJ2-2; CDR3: CASGPPRGITGELFF; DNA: TGTGCCAGCGGCCCCCCTAGAGGGATCACCGGGGAGCTGTTTTTT
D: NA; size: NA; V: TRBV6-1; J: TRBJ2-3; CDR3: CASSEAGAGRTDTQYF; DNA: TGTGCCAGCAGTGAAGCTGGGGCAGGACGAACAGATACGCAGTATTTT
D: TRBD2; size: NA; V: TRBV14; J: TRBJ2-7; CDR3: CASSQPGLAPYEQYF; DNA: TGTGCCAGCAGCCAACCGGGACTAGCCCCGTACGAGCAGTACTTC
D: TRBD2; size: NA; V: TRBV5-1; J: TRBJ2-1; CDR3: CASSIGLAGVNEQFF; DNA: TGCGCCAGCAGCATCGGACTAGCGGGTGTAAATGAGCAGTTCTTC
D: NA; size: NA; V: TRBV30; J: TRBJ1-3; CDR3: CAWSVIPSSGNTIYF; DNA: TGTGCCTGGAGTGTAATTCCGAGCTCTGGAAACACCATATATTTT
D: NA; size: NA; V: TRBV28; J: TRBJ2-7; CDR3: CASSLSQVQEQYF; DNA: TGTGCCAGCAGTCTATCCCAGGTGCAAGAGCAGTACTTC
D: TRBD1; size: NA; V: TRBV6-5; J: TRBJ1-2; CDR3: CASRRQGAGYGYTF; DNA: TGTGCCAGCAGAAGACAGGGGGCAGGGTATGGCTACACCTTC
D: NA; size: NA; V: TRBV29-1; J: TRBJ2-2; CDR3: CSVLGRANTGELFF; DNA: TGCAGCGTCTTAGGGAGAGCGAACACCGGGGAGCTGTTTTTT
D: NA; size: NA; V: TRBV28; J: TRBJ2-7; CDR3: CASTTLQGPRKQYF; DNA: TGTGCCAGCACCACCCTACAGGGACCTCGGAAGCAGTACTTC
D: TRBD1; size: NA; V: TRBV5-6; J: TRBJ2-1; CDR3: CASSPQGANEQFF; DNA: TGTGCCAGCAGCCCTCAGGGGGCGAATGAGCAGTTCTTC
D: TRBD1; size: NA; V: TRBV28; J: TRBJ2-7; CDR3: CASTGTAYYEQYF; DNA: TGTGCCAGCACTGGGACAGCTTACTACGAGCAGTACTTC
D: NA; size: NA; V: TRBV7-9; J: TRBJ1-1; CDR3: CASRVHHTEAFF; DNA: TGTGCCAGCAGAGTACACCACACTGAAGCTTTCTTT
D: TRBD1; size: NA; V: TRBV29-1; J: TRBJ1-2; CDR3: CSVVTGLDYGYTF; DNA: TGCAGCGTTGTGACAGGGCTTGACTATGGCTACACCTTC
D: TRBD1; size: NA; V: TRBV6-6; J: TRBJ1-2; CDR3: CASTPGDRGPGYTF; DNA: TGTGCCAGCACCCCGGGAGACAGGGGGCCTGGCTACACCTTC
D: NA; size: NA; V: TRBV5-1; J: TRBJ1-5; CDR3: CASSLGGWPQHF; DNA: TGCGCCAGCAGCTTGGGAGGTTGGCCCCAGCATTTT
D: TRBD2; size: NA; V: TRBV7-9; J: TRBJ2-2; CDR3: CASSLLAGLTGELFF; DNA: TGTGCCAGCAGCTTATTAGCGGGTCTGACCGGGGAGCTGTTTTTT
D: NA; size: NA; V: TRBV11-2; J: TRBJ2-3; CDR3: CASSDLGISTDTQYF; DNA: TGTGCCAGCAGCGACCTAGGCATAAGCACAGATACGCAGTATTTT
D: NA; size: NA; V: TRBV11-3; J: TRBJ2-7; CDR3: CASSPSAGNEQYF; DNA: TGTGCCAGCAGCCCCTCGGCCGGGAACGAGCAGTACTTC
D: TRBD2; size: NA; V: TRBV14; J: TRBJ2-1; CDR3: CASSRIRLASSYNEQFF; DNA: TGTGCCAGCAGCCGAATACGACTAGCGAGCTCCTACAATGAGCAGTTCTTC
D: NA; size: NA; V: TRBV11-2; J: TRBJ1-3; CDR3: CASSLRPPGTGNTIYF; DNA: TGTGCCAGCAGCTTACGGCCCCCGGGAACAGGAAACACCATATATTTT
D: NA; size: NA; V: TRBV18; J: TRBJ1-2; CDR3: CASSPSDSTSYGYTF; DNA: TGTGCCAGCTCACCATCGGACAGCACTTCCTATGGCTACACCTTC
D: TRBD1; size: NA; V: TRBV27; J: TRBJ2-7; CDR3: CASSRQGYEQYF; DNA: TGTGCCAGCAGTCGACAGGGCTACGAGCAGTACTTC
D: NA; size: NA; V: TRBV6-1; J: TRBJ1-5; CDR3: CASCFFRGSNQPQHF; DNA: TGTGCCAGCTGTTTTTTCCGGGGATCCAATCAGCCCCAGCATTTT
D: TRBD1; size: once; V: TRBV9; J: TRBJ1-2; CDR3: CASSVDAGGVGYTF; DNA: TGTGCCAGCAGCGTAGACGCAGGGGGCGTTGGCTACACCTTC
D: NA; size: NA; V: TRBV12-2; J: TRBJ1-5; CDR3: CASRLEPGQALNGDQPQHF; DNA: TGTGCAAGTCGCTTAGAACCGGGACAGGCTTTAAATGGGGATCAGCCCCAGCATTTT
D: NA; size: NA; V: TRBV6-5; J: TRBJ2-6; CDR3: CASSYFSTGANVLTF; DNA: TGTGCCAGCAGTTACTTCTCTACTGGGGCCAACGTCCTGACTTTC
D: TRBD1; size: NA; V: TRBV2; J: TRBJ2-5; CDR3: CASSGQTQETQYF; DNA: TGTGCCAGTTCGGGACAGACCCAAGAGACCCAGTACTTC
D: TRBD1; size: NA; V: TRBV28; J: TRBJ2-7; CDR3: CASSLYRGYSYEQYF; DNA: TGTGCCAGCAGTTTATACAGGGGGTACTCCTACGAGCAGTACTTC
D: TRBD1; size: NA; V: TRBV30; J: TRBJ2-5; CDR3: CAWNRDRGQETQYF; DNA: TGTGCCTGGAACCGGGACAGGGGCCAAGAGACCCAGTACTTC
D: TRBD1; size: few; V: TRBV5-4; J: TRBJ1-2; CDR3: CASSPMDRSYGYTF; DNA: TGTGCCAGCAGCCCGATGGACAGGAGCTATGGCTACACCTTC
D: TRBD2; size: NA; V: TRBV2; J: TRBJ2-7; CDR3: CASSLTSGSYEQYF; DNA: TGTGCCAGCAGTTTGACTAGCGGGAGTTACGAGCAGTACTTC
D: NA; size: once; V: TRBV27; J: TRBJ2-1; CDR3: CASSLGRGLYNEQFF; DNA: TGTGCCAGCAGTTTGGGCAGGGGCCTGTACAATGAGCAGTTCTTC
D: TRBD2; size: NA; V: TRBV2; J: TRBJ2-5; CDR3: CASNIAGGLKETQYF; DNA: TGTGCCAGCAACATAGCGGGGGGCTTAAAAGAGACCCAGTACTTC
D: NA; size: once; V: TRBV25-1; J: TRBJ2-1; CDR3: CASTKGFNEQFF; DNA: TGTGCCAGCACCAAGGGGTTCAATGAGCAGTTCTTC
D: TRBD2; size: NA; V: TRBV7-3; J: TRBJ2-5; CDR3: CASSLALAGRETQYF; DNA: TGTGCCAGCAGCTTAGCCCTAGCGGGGCGCGAGACCCAGTACTTC
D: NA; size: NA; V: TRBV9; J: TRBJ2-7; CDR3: CASSVVAGLGEQYF; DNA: TGTGCCAGCAGCGTAGTTGCAGGGTTGGGCGAGCAGTACTTC
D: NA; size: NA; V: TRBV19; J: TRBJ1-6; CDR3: CASSIISTVYNSPLHF; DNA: TGTGCCAGTAGTATCATCTCGACAGTATATAATTCACCCCTCCACTTT
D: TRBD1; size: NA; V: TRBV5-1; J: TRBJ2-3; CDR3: CASSEVGQGSDTQYF; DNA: TGCGCCAGCAGCGAAGTAGGACAGGGCTCAGATACGCAGTATTTT
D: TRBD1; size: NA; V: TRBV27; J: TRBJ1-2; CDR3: CASSTGGAGGYTF; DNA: TGTGCCAGCAGCACAGGGGGCGCAGGTGGCTACACCTTC
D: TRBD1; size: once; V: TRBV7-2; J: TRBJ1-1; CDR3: CASSLAQGAKNTEAFF; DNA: TGTGCCAGCAGCTTAGCCCAGGGGGCCAAGAACACTGAAGCTTTCTTT
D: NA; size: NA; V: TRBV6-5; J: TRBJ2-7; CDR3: CASRSQEPRSYEQYF; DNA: TGTGCCAGCAGATCGCAGGAACCCCGCTCCTACGAGCAGTACTTC
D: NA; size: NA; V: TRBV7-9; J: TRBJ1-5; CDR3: CASSRLGDQPQHF; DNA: TGTGCCAGCAGCCGTCTAGGCGATCAGCCCCAGCATTTT
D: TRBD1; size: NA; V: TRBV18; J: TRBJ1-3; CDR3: CASSRGQGATGNTIYF; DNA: TGTGCCAGCTCACGGGGACAGGGGGCGACTGGAAACACCATATATTTT
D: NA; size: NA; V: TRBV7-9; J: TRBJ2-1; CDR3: CASSQDYHNEQFF; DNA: TGTGCCAGCAGCCAGGACTACCACAATGAGCAGTTCTTC
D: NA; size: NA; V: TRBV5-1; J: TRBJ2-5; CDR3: CASSLAAVGETQYF; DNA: TGCGCCAGCAGCTTGGCCGCGGTCGGAGAGACCCAGTACTTC